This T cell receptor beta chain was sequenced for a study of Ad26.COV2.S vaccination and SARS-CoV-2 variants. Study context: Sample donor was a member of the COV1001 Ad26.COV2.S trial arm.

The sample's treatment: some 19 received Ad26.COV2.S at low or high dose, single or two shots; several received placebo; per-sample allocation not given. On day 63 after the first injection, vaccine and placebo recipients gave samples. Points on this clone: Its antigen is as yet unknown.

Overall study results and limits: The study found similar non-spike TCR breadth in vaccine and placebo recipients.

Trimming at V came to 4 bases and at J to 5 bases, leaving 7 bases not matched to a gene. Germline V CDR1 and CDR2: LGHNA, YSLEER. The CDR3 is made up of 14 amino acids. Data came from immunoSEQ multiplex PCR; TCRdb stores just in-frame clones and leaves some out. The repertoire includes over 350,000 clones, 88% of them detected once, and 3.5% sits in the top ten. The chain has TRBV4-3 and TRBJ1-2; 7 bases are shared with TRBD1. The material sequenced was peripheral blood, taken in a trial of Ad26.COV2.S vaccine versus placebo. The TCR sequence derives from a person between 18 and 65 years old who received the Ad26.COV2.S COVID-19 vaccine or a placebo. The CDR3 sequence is CASSRTQGRYGYTF. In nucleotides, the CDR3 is TGCGCCAGCAGCCGAACACAGGGGAGGTATGGCTACACCTTC.